Below, one T cell receptor beta chain is given with its context. The target antigen is unknown. This entry comes from a study of T cell repertoires in ileal Crohn's disease. Study summary: Every patient was operated on for stricturing (around 61%) or penetrating (approximately 40%) complications. General study findings and limits: Every patient over 26.8% clonality showed endoscopic recurrence.

The data were produced by immunoSEQ multiplex PCR, yet TCRdb's version contains in-frame clones alone and is incomplete. The repertoire has around 3,100 clones, about 86% of them found once; the top ten carry less than 6.5%. The CDR3 covers 15 residues. V was clipped by 6 bases and J by 1 base, with 15 bases between them. CDR1 MNHEY and CDR2 SMNVEV come from the germline V gene (reference sequence). As for time point: neoterminal ileum biopsy at postoperative endoscopy, about 6 months after surgery. Included were adult ileal or ileocolonic Crohn's patients indicated for ileocolonic resection. This receptor was obtained from an adult with Crohn's disease. Sequenced input: ileal tissue. The genes are TRBV27 and TRBJ1-1, with a weak D call TRBD1 (6 bases). In DNA form, the CDR3 reads TGTGCCAGCAGCCCTCTAGGACAGACGAACACTGAAGCTTTCTTT. It translates to CASSPLGQTNTEAFF.